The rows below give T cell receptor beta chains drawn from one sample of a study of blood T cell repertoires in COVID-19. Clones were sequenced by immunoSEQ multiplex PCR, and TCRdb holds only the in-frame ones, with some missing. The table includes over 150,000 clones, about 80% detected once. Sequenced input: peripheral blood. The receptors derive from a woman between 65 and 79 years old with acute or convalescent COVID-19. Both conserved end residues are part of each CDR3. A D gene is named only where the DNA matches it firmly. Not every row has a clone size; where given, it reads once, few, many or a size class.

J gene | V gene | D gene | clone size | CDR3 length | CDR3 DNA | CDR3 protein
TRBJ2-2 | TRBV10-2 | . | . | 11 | TGCGCCAGCAGTGTAACCGGGGAGCTGTTTTTT | CASSVTGELFF
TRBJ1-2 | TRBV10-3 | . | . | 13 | TGTGCCATCAGTGACTTCGACAGCTATGGCTACACCTTC | CAISDFDSYGYTF
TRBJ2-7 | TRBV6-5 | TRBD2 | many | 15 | TGTGCCAGCAGCTTTTTAGCGGGAGAGGGGTACGAGCAGTACTTC | CASSFLAGEGYEQYF
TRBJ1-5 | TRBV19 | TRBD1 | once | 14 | TGTGCCAGTAGTACGACAGGGGCGGGAAAGCCCCAGCATTTT | CASSTTGAGKPQHF
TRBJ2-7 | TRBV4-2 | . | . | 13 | TGTGCCAGCAGCCAAGATTCAACCTACGAGCAGTACTTC | CASSQDSTYEQYF
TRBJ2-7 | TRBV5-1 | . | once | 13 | TGCGCCAGCAGCTTGTCACAGCCCTACGAGCAGTACTTC | CASSLSQPYEQYF
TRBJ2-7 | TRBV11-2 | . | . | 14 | TGTGCCAGCAGCCCACTAGCTACCGTCTACGAGCAGTACTTC | CASSPLATVYEQYF
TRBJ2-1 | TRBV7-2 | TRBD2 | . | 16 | TGTGCCAGCCGCTACCCTTTTTCTAGCGGCCACAATGAGCAGTTCTTC | CASRYPFSSGHNEQFF
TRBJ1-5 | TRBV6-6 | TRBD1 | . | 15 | TGTGCCAGCACCTTAATCCGGGACAGGAGTCAGCCCCAGCATTTT | CASTLIRDRSQPQHF
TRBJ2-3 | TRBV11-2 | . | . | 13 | TGTGCCAGCAGCTGGACTAGCACAGATACGCAGTATTTT | CASSWTSTDTQYF
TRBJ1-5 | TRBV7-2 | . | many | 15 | TGTGCCAGCAGCTTAGAGGGGGTAAGGTGGCGGCCCCAGCATTTT | CASSLEGVRWRPQHF
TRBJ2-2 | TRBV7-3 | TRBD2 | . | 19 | TGTGCCAGCAGCTTAAAACTGTCGGCTAGCGGAGCGAACACCGGGGAGCTGTTTTTT | CASSLKLSASGANTGELFF
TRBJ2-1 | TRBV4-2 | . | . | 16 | TGTGCCAGCAGCCAACTGGGAGCCAATCCCTACAATGAGCAGTTCTTC | CASSQLGANPYNEQFF
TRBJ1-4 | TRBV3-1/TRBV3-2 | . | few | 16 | TGTGCCAGCAGCCAAGTATGGTCGGGGGAAGATGAAAAACTGTTTTTT | CASSQVWSGEDEKLFF
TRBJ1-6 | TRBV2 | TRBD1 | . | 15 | TGTGCCAGCACCCGGTCAGGACAGGGGGATTCACCCCTCCACTTT | CASTRSGQGDSPLHF
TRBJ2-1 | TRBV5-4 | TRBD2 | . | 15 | TGTGCCAGCAGCTTGGATTTGGGGACTAGCGGTGAGCAGTTCTTC | CASSLDLGTSGEQFF
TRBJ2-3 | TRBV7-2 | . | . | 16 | TGTGCCAGCAGCTTAGGATTGTTAGTGAGCACAGATACGCAGTATTTT | CASSLGLLVSTDTQYF
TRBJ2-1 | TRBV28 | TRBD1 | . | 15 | TGTGCCAGCAGTGGCCGGGACAGGGGGCGCGATGAGCAGTTCTTC | CASSGRDRGRDEQFF
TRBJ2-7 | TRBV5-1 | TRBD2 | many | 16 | TGCGCCAGCAGCTTGAACCCGCTAGCGGGATCGGGCGAGCAGTACTTC | CASSLNPLAGSGEQYF
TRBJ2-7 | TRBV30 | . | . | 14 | TGTGCCTGGAGCCCTTTAAGCGCAGGGTACGAGCAGTACTTC | CAWSPLSAGYEQYF
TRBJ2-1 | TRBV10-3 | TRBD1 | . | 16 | TGTGCCATCAGTGAGCCGGGACAGGGGTCCTACAATGAGCAGTTCTTC | CAISEPGQGSYNEQFF
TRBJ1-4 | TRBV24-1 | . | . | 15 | TGTGCCACCAGTGACCCGACAGGAACCTATGAAAAACTGTTTTTT | CATSDPTGTYEKLFF
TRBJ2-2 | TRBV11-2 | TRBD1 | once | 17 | TGTGCCAGCAGCTTAAATGGACAGGGGGCAACCACCGGGGAGCTGTTTTTT | CASSLNGQGATTGELFF
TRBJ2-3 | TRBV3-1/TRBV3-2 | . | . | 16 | TGTGCCAGCAGGCCTGGAGGGGGCCGGGGCACAGATACGCAGTATTTT | CASRPGGGRGTDTQYF
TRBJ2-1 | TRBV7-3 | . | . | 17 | TGTGCCAGCAGCCCGACGGGGGCCGGGAGGAGTGGCAATGAGCAGTTCTTC | CASSPTGAGRSGNEQFF
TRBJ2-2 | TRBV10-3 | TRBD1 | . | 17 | TGTGCCATCAGTGATTCACGGACAGGCTCGAACACCGGGGAGCTGTTTTTT | CAISDSRTGSNTGELFF
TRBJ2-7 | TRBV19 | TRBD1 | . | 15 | TGTGCCAGTAGTTCCCGGACAGGGGGCTTGGACGAGCAGTACTTC | CASSSRTGGLDEQYF
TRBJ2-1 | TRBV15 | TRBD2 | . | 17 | TGTGCCACCAGCACAGCCCTTCTAGCGGGAGTGGGGAATGAGCAGTTCTTC | CATSTALLAGVGNEQFF